Listed here are 17 T cell receptor beta chains from one sample, sequenced in a study of OX40 agonist ivuxolimab in advanced cancers. Sequenced by immunoSEQ multiplex PCR; TCRdb stores in-frame clones only, minus some. The table has roughly 71,000 clones, roughly 76% seen once. This specimen consisted of CD4+ or CD8+ T cells sorted from blood, obtained in a trial of the OX40 agonist ivuxolimab. Receptor source: an adult with an advanced solid tumor such as melanoma, head and neck, liver or kidney cancer.

V and J are TRBV29-1 and TRBJ2-7, with D possibly being TRBD2 (6 bases). This CDR3 comprises 14 residues. Germline-derived CDR1 and CDR2 are SQVTM and ANQGSEA. Trimming cost V 4 bases and J 1 base, with 14 bases left between them. The CDR3 sequence: CSVAGTLTSYEQYF. The CDR3 DNA reads TGCAGCGTTGCCGGGACTCTAACTTCCTACGAGCAGTACTTC.

This chain links TRBV6-4 with TRBJ1-2; unclear D gene. Between the trimmed V and J ends, which lost 5 bases and 0 bases, there was a span of 13 bases. The length of the CDR3 is 15 residues. Germline CDR1 and CDR2: MRHNA and SNTAGT. The CDR3 loop reads CASSPYMGTNYGYTF. In nucleotides, the CDR3 is TGTGCCAGCAGTCCTTATATGGGGACTAACTATGGCTACACCTTC.

The V call is TRBV5-1, the J call TRBJ1-1, with unresolved D. V lost 0 bases, J lost 5 bases, and 11 bases lay in between. The CDR3 spans 14 residues. Germline V gene sequence: CDR1 SGHRS, CDR2 YFSETQ. CDR3 loop: CASSLGAEGTEAFF. CDR3 nucleotides: TGCGCCAGCAGCTTGGGAGCAGAAGGGACTGAAGCTTTCTTT.

The chain carries TRBV23-1 and TRBJ2-1; D gene unclear. TRBV23-1 is filed as an ORF, its function uncertain. This CDR3 spans 17 amino acids. The V end lost 1 base, the J end lost 6 bases, and 19 bases lay between the germline ends. CDR3 sequence: CASSQLDGYVLGNEQFF. CDR3 bases: TGCGCCAGCAGTCAATTGGACGGGTACGTTTTGGGCAATGAGCAGTTCTTC.

The V and J genes are TRBV21-1 and TRBJ1-2; the table's D call, TRBD1, has no DNA check behind it. TRBV21-1 is a known pseudogene. The CDR3 sequence is 17 residues long. The CDR3, as DNA: TGTGCCAGCAGCGTACAGGACCGCTCCCCTTCTAACTATGGCTACACCTTC. Protein sequence: CASSVQDRSPSNYGYTF.

This chain links TRBV14 with TRBJ2-5; tentative D call: TRBD1 (6 bases). The germline V gene has CDR1 SGHDN and CDR2 FVKESK. CDR3 length: 15 residues. Trimming took 4 bases from V and 2 from J, leaving 14 bases between them. The CDR3 spells CASSRKTGIQETQYF. CDR3 nucleotides: TGTGCCAGCAGCCGAAAAACAGGGATTCAAGAGACCCAGTACTTC.

The chain employs TRBV7-6 and TRBJ2-7; 10 bases agree with TRBD2. Germline CDR1 SGHVS, CDR2 FNYEAQ. The V and J ends lost 3 bases and 1 base, in that order; junction bases with no gene match: 9. The CDR3 totals 17 residues. CDR3 nucleotides: TGTGCCAGCAGCTTGGCTAGCGGGAGTTATAATTCCTACGAGCAGTACTTC. It codes for CASSLASGSYNSYEQYF.

This chain uses TRBV11-2 with TRBJ1-4; D is possibly TRBD1 (5 bases). V was cut by 5 bases and J by 7 bases, with 17 bases left in between. Per germline, CDR1 SGHAT and CDR2 FQNNGV. The CDR3 extends over 15 amino acids. CDR3 in amino acids: CASSVIGALGEKLFF. As DNA, the CDR3 is TGTGCCAGCAGCGTTATCGGGGCCTTGGGTGAAAAACTGTTTTTT.

The chain employs TRBV30 and TRBJ2-7; 8 bases fit TRBD1. The CDR3 is 14 amino acids. V lost 3 bases to trimming and J lost 0 bases; unmatched junction nucleotides: 4. Germline CDR1 reads GTSNPN; CDR2 reads SVGIG (reference sequence). The CDR3 sequence is CAWRMGQDSYEQYF. CDR3 nucleotide sequence: TGTGCCTGGAGGATGGGACAGGACTCCTACGAGCAGTACTTC.

This chain links TRBV18 with TRBJ2-1; D call uncertain. The germline gives CDR1 KGHSH, CDR2 LQKENI. The CDR3 is made up of 13 amino acids. Trimming removed 0 bases from V and 4 bases from J, with 4 bases in between. The CDR3 bases are TGTGCCAGCTCACCACCCACTTACAATGAGCAGTTCTTC. Protein sequence: CASSPPTYNEQFF.

The rearrangement uses TRBV30 and TRBJ1-1; 9 nucleotides match TRBD1. This CDR3 contains 13 residues. V was pared by 0 bases and J by 10 bases, with 6 bases of the junction left unmatched. Germline V gives CDR1 GTSNPN, CDR2 SVGIG (reference sequence). Written as DNA, the CDR3 is TGTGCCTGGAGTGTACTGGGGACAGGGCGAGCTTTCTTT. Protein product: CAWSVLGTGRAFF.

This clone showed up just once. The chain carries TRBV28 and TRBJ2-3, with a possible D match to TRBD2 (5 bases). Germline V lookup: CDR1 MDHEN, CDR2 SYDVKM. The V and J ends lost 4 bases and 6 bases respectively, with 17 bases between them. The CDR3 contains 15 residues. The CDR3 protein is CASSYLEAVTDTQYF. The CDR3 DNA reads TGTGCCAGCAGTTATTTAGAAGCGGTTACCGATACGCAGTATTTT.

The chain couples TRBV6-5 to TRBJ2-2, with D unclear. CDR3 length: 14 residues. Germline V gene sequence: CDR1 MNHEY, CDR2 SVGAGI. Trimming cost V 0 bases and J 6 bases, with 8 bases left between them. The CDR3 region is CASSYSSIAGELFF. CDR3 coding DNA: TGTGCCAGCAGTTACTCTAGTATCGCCGGGGAGCTGTTTTTT.

This chain uses TRBV4-1 with TRBJ2-7; D possibly matches TRBD1 or TRBD2 (5 bases each). Germline CDR1 MGHRA, CDR2 YSYEKL. With 4 bases removed from V and 7 bases from J, the gap between germline ends came to 20 bases. CDR3 length: 15 amino acids. CDR3 residues: CASSPREGRVGEQYF. The CDR3 coding sequence is TGCGCCAGCAGCCCAAGAGAGGGCAGGGTAGGGGAGCAGTACTTC.

The V and J genes are TRBV10-3 and TRBJ2-4, with TRBD1 identical over 7 bases. CDR3 length: 17 residues. Germline CDR1 reads ENHRY; CDR2 reads SYGVKD. V was clipped by 2 bases and J by 1 base; unmatched bases: 8. CDR3 nucleotide sequence: TGTGCCATCAGTGAGCATGACAGGGTCGTGGCCAAAAACATTCAGTACTTC. Translating it yields CAISEHDRVVAKNIQYF.

V gene TRBV19 combines with J gene TRBJ1-4; D is undetermined. Looked up from germline, CDR1 is LNHDA and CDR2 is SQIVND (reference sequence). The CDR3 extends over 15 amino acids. V was cut by 1 base and J by 4 bases, with 10 bases left in between. The CDR3: CASSIGLDNNEKLFF. The CDR3 DNA reads TGTGCCAGTAGTATAGGGCTGGATAATAATGAAAAACTGTTTTTT.

The rearrangement links TRBV5-6 to TRBJ2-7, with 9 bases that match TRBD2. Trimming at V came to 4 bases and at J to 2 bases, leaving 7 bases not matched to a gene. Germline CDR1 reads SGHDT; CDR2 reads YYEEEE. The CDR3 loop spans 15 amino acids. The CDR3 DNA sequence: TGTGCCAGCAGCCCGCCTAGCGGGGACGCCTACGAGCAGTACTTC. Translating gives CASSPPSGDAYEQYF. Full variable domain (rest looked up from reference TRBV5-6 and TRBJ2-7): DAGVTQSPTHLIKTRGQQVTLRCSPKSGHDTVSWYQQALGQGPQFIFQYYEEEERQRGNFPDRFSGHQFPNYSSELNVNALLLGDSALYLCASSPPSGDAYEQYFGPGTRLTVT.